A single sample is the source of the 32 T cell receptor beta chains below, sequenced in a study. TCRdb re-analysed the RT-PCR reads in MiXCR, keeping a single row per CDR3 protein. In the table there are about 700,000 distinct CDR3 sequences, approximately 15% of which are singletons. The sample taken for sequencing was memory CD4+ T cells from blood. All receptors come from a female donor in good health, serving as a healthy control.

This clonotype was picked up a small number of times. The chain carries TRBV28 and TRBJ2-7; no reliable D call. CDR1 MDHEN and CDR2 SYDVKM come from the germline V gene. V was pared by 1 base and J by 3 bases, with 13 bases between. The CDR3 is 15 residues long. CDR3 sequence reads: CASSLLQQVVYEQYF. The CDR3 bases are TGTGCCAGCAGTTTATTACAGCAGGTAGTCTACGAGCAGTACTTC.

This clonotype has more than one count but fewer than ten. The CDR3 region is CASSAQGQLRGAFF. The CDR3 DNA is TGTGCCAGCAGTGCCCAGGGTCAATTGAGGGGAGCTTTCTTT. This chain links TRBV12-3 or TRBV12-4 with TRBJ1-1, with a possible D match to TRBD1 (5 bases). CDR3 length: 14 residues. The V and J ends lost 5 bases and 10 bases respectively, with 20 bases between them.

The chain has TRBV20-1 and TRBJ2-2; tentatively, D is TRBD1 (6 bases). This CDR3 comprises 15 residues. From germline, CDR1 is DFQATT and CDR2 SNEGSKA (reference sequence). V was pared by 0 bases and J by 2 bases, with 10 bases between. CDR3 bases: TGCAGTGCTAGAGAGGCAGGGGCCAACACCGGGGAGCTGTTTTTT. Translated, it gives CSAREAGANTGELFF.

This clonotype came up a few times. The rearrangement uses TRBV5-6 and TRBJ2-5; D unclear. CDR1 SGHDT and CDR2 YYEEEE come from the germline V gene. V dropped 1 base and J dropped 4 bases, with 8 bases sitting between them. The CDR3 length is 13 residues. Written as DNA, the CDR3 is TGTGCCAGCAGCTTGACCACCCGAGAGACCCAGTACTTC. Amino acid sequence: CASSLTTRETQYF.

The V and J genes are TRBV28 and TRBJ2-3, with TRBD2 matching 7 bases. The CDR3 sequence is 16 residues long. After removal of 2 bases from V and 5 bases from J, the junction contained 10 bases not matched to a gene. The germline V gene encodes CDR1 MDHEN and CDR2 SYDVKM. CDR3 in DNA: TGTGCCAGCAGTTTAGGGGCGGGAGCGCTGGGAGATACGCAGTATTTT. This gives the protein CASSLGAGALGDTQYF.

There are a few counts of this clonotype. This chain links TRBV20-1 with TRBJ2-2; D remains unclear. Germline lookup yields CDR1 DFQATT and CDR2 SNEGSKA (reference sequence). Trimming stripped 5 bases from V and 4 bases from J, with 11 bases between. CDR3 size: 13 residues. The CDR3 DNA reads TGCAGTGCTCCCGAGAGACTCACCGGGGAGCTGTTTTTT. It is translated as CSAPERLTGELFF.

This clonotype has at least ten counts. The V call is TRBV5-1, the J call TRBJ2-2, with a possible D match to TRBD1 (5 bases). The CDR3 runs 15 residues. V gave up 4 bases and J gave up 7 bases, with 17 bases separating them. Germline assignment: CDR1 SGHRS and CDR2 YFSETQ. The CDR3 loop is CASSPQGGNVGELFF. As DNA, the CDR3 is TGCGCCAGCAGCCCCCAGGGTGGGAACGTCGGGGAGCTGTTTTTT.

The chain recombines TRBV18 with TRBJ2-1, with 7 bases matching TRBD2. Germline-derived CDR1 and CDR2 are KGHSH and LQKENI. V lost 2 bases and J lost 1; bases outside the gene matches: 5. This CDR3 is built from 16 residues. The CDR3 DNA reads as TGTGCCAGCTCACCAAGCCTAGCGGAATCCTACAATGAGCAGTTCTTC. Translated: CASSPSLAESYNEQFF.

This clonotype was recorded a few times. The chain is built from TRBV20-1 and TRBJ1-5; maybe TRBD1 (6 bases). V was trimmed by 6 bases and J by 3 bases, leaving 12 bases between them. CDR1 and CDR2 from the germline V gene are DFQATT and SNEGSKA (reference sequence). CDR3 length equals 13 residues. CDR3 sequence reads: CSAIQGYNQPQHF. The CDR3 nucleotides are TGCAGTGCGATCCAGGGGTACAATCAGCCCCAGCATTTT.

This clonotype has a handful of counts. This chain connects TRBV11-2 to TRBJ2-7, with 8 nucleotides matching TRBD2. V shed 1 base, J shed 3 bases, and the junction held 8 bases outside the gene matches. CDR1 is SGHAT and CDR2 is FQNNGV in the germline V gene. This CDR3 is built from 16 residues. CDR3 nucleotides: TGTGCCAGCAGCTTAGTCAGCGGGAGATTGTTCTACGAGCAGTACTTC. Protein product: CASSLVSGRLFYEQYF.

In its sample, this clonotype was seen a few times. This chain joins TRBV5-6 and TRBJ1-2; TRBD1 might be the D (5 bases). With 3 bases removed from V and 0 bases from J, the gap between germline ends came to 12 bases. CDR1 and CDR2 from the germline V gene are SGHDT and YYEEEE. CDR3 length: 15 residues. As DNA, the CDR3 is TGTGCCAGCAGCTCCCCAGGGAGCCCTAACTATGGCTACACCTTC. It specifies CASSSPGSPNYGYTF.

V and J are TRBV20-1 and TRBJ1-3, with D possibly TRBD1 on 5 matching bases. The CDR3 covers 17 residues. The V gene's germline CDR1 is DFQATT and CDR2 SNEGSKA (reference sequence). Deletions cut 6 bases from V and 3 bases from J, with 24 bases between. The CDR3 sequence is CSATRSGEPFIGNTIYF. Here the CDR3 DNA reads TGCAGTGCCACCCGGTCGGGGGAGCCTTTCATTGGAAACACCATATATTTT.

This clonotype was detected once. This chain joins TRBV18 and TRBJ2-1; 8 bases agree with TRBD2. Per the germline V gene, CDR1 is KGHSH and CDR2 is LQKENI. V trimming: 3 bases; J trimming: 2 bases; junction bases outside the gene matches: 6. The CDR3 has 16 residues. The CDR3 spells CASSPIGGAAYNEQFF. CDR3 bases: TGTGCCAGCTCACCTATCGGGGGGGCGGCCTACAATGAGCAGTTCTTC.

The sample holds a few counts of this clonotype. The V and J genes are TRBV19 and TRBJ2-1; weak D call: TRBD1 (7 bases). Germline CDR1 LNHDA, CDR2 SQIVND (reference sequence). This CDR3 contains 15 residues. Between the trimmed V and J ends, which lost 5 bases and 7 bases, there was a span of 18 bases. CDR3 nucleotide sequence: TGTGCCAGTAGTTCCAGACAGGGAGGAAGTAATGAGCAGTTCTTC. Translated, it gives CASSSRQGGSNEQFF.

This clonotype was seen a few times. This chain connects TRBV6-5 to TRBJ2-2; 11 bases fit TRBD2. The CDR3 extends over 14 amino acids. Unmatched junction bases numbered 4, after V lost 11 bases and J lost 2 bases. Germline V lookup: CDR1 MNHEY, CDR2 SVGAGI. CDR3 in amino acids: CAGGTSGNTGELFF. DNA of the CDR3: TGTGCCGGGGGGACTAGCGGTAACACCGGGGAGCTGTTTTTT.

This sequence joins TRBV15 and TRBJ2-3; the D gene is possibly TRBD2 (5 bases). Per germline, CDR1 LNHNV and CDR2 YYDKDF (reference sequence). The V gene lost 2 bases and the J gene lost 0 bases, with 12 bases spanning the gap. This CDR3 spans 16 amino acids. CDR3 region: CATSRIVGASTDTQYF. The CDR3 DNA reads TGTGCCACCAGCAGAATTGTGGGAGCTAGCACAGATACGCAGTATTTT.

This clonotype was seen repeatedly, ten times or more. The chain is built from TRBV7-2 and TRBJ2-7; TRBD2 matches at 10 bases. The CDR3 is made up of 15 amino acids. Trimming cost V 5 bases and J 4 bases; bases outside gene matches: 8. Germline CDR1 SGHTA, CDR2 FQGNSA. The CDR3 nucleotides read TGTGCCAGCAGCCCCGGGACTAGCGCGAGGTACGAGCAGTACTTC. Encoded protein: CASSPGTSARYEQYF.

The table lists this clonotype with many counts. The V and J genes are TRBV4-3 and TRBJ2-1; TRBD2 agrees at 10 bases. Germline V lookup: CDR1 LGHNA, CDR2 YSLEER. V lost 0 bases, J lost 9 bases, and 17 bases stayed unmatched. The CDR3 length is 19 residues. CDR3 sequence: CASSQDGRVLAGDLGEQFF. Here the CDR3 DNA reads TGCGCCAGCAGCCAAGATGGTAGGGTGCTAGCGGGAGATCTAGGTGAGCAGTTCTTC.

The rearrangement uses TRBV20-1 and TRBJ1-2; maybe TRBD1 (6 bases). Trimming stripped 4 bases from V and 8 bases from J, with 14 bases between. There are 12 residues in the CDR3. Germline V gene sequence: CDR1 DFQATT, CDR2 SNEGSKA (reference sequence). In DNA form, the CDR3 reads TGCAGTGCTACCGAGGACAGCCAAGGCTACACCTTC. It specifies CSATEDSQGYTF.

The V gene is TRBV12-3 or TRBV12-4, the J gene TRBJ2-5; 7 positions agree with TRBD2. CDR3 length: 14 residues. J lost 6 bases, V lost 5 bases, and 9 bases had no gene match. CDR3: CASSLPGGGQTQYF. DNA of the CDR3: TGTGCCAGCAGTCTACCCGGCGGGGGTCAGACCCAGTACTTC.

This clonotype came up many times. V usage is TRBV20-1 and J usage is TRBJ1-1; D is possibly TRBD1 (5 bases). This CDR3 has 14 amino acids. CDR1 DFQATT and CDR2 SNEGSKA come from the germline V gene (reference sequence). Trimming removed 6 bases from V and 4 bases from J, with 18 bases in between. CDR3 coding DNA: TGCAGTGCCCTCCGGGGGATGGAGCGCACTGAAGCTTTCTTT. Its translation: CSALRGMERTEAFF.

The chain uses TRBV11-2 and TRBJ1-4, with 8 bases fitting TRBD1. The CDR3 runs to 16 residues. Per germline, CDR1 SGHAT and CDR2 FQNNGV. V dropped 3 bases and J dropped 5; count of bases not matched to a gene: 8. For the CDR3, the DNA is TGTGCCAGCAGCTTGGCCACCGGGACAGGCAATGAAAAACTGTTTTTT. This translates into CASSLATGTGNEKLFF.

The chain joins TRBV7-2 to TRBJ2-3; 9 nucleotides agree with TRBD1. V shed 10 bases and J 6 bases; nucleotides not matched to a gene: 14. Germline-derived CDR1 and CDR2 are SGHTA and FQGNSA. This CDR3 comprises 15 residues. The CDR3 loop reads CAISGTGSTTDTQYF. In DNA form, the CDR3 reads TGTGCCATATCCGGGACAGGGTCAACCACGGATACGCAGTATTTT.

V is TRBV5-4 and J is TRBJ2-5; TRBD1 agrees at 8 bases. CDR3 length: 14 residues. The ends lost 4 bases at V and 1 base at J; junction bases unmatched: 3. CDR1 is SGHNT and CDR2 is YYREEE in the germline V gene (reference sequence). The CDR3 protein is CASSRQGLQETQYF. The CDR3 region has the DNA TGTGCCAGCAGCCGACAGGGGCTCCAAGAGACCCAGTACTTC.

This clonotype was seen repeatedly, ten times or more. The chain joins TRBV20-1 to TRBJ1-6, with 8 bases identical to TRBD1. Germline lookup yields CDR1 DFQATT and CDR2 SNEGSKA (reference sequence). The CDR3 contains 15 residues. With 3 bases clipped from V and 7 bases from J, the junction kept 8 bases outside the gene matches. DNA for the CDR3: TGCAGTGCTAGGGGGTTACAGGGGGAGAATTCACCCCTCCACTTT. Amino acid sequence: CSARGLQGENSPLHF.

This chain uses TRBV18 with TRBJ2-2; TRBD1 aligns across 8 bases. From germline, CDR1 is KGHSH and CDR2 LQKENI. After removal of 3 bases from V and 3 bases from J, the junction contained 6 bases not matched to a gene. CDR3 size: 16 residues. The CDR3 nucleotides read TGTGCCAGCTCACCGCGGACAGGGACGGACACCGGGGAGCTGTTTTTT. It codes for CASSPRTGTDTGELFF.

The chain has TRBV10-3 and TRBJ2-1; D unresolved. This CDR3 spans 14 amino acids. Per the germline V gene, CDR1 is ENHRY and CDR2 is SYGVKD. Trimming removed 6 bases at V and 6 bases at J, with 15 bases between. The CDR3 DNA is TGTGCCATCAGCCTCCAACGGGTAGGCAATGAGCAGTTCTTC. Amino acid sequence: CAISLQRVGNEQFF.

This clonotype was seen a handful of times. The rearrangement links TRBV6-1 to TRBJ2-7, with D perhaps TRBD2 (5 bases). Germline assignment: CDR1 MNHNS and CDR2 SASEGT. The V end was cut by 7 bases, the J end by 0 bases, with 16 bases between. This CDR3 has 15 amino acids. This CDR3 reads CASISGSTSSYEQYF. In DNA, the CDR3 is TGTGCCAGCATTTCAGGATCTACTAGCTCCTACGAGCAGTACTTC.

A few counts support this clonotype. The chain joins TRBV12-3 or TRBV12-4 to TRBJ2-5, with D possibly matching TRBD1 (7 bases). There are 14 residues in the CDR3. V gave up 8 bases and J gave up 1 base, with 14 bases separating them. The CDR3 DNA sequence: TGTGCCAGCCGGAGGGACAGCCTCCAAGAGACCCAGTACTTC. Its protein product is CASRRDSLQETQYF.

This clonotype was seen ten or more times. The chain employs TRBV5-1 and TRBJ2-3; the D gene could be TRBD1 or TRBD2 (5 bases each). V dropped 3 bases and J dropped 6 bases, with 14 bases sitting between them. Germline lookup yields CDR1 SGHRS and CDR2 YFSETQ. The CDR3 extends over 14 amino acids. The CDR3 region is CASSWDTEGDTQYF. The CDR3 DNA is TGCGCCAGCAGCTGGGATACCGAGGGGGATACGCAGTATTTT.

This rearrangement joins TRBV2 to TRBJ1-1; TRBD1 aligns across 9 bases. Germline CDR1 SNHLY, CDR2 FYNNEI. The junction had 3 bases not matched to a gene; V was cut back by 6 bases and J by 10 bases. The CDR3 totals 11 residues. CDR3 nucleotides: TGTGCCAGCAGACAGGGGGCCGGAGCTTTCTTT. This codes for CASRQGAGAFF.

In its sample, this clonotype was seen a few times. The gene calls are TRBV20-1 and TRBJ2-3; D gene ambiguous. The CDR3 totals 14 residues. Trimming took 6 bases from V and 2 from J, leaving 15 bases between them. Looked up from germline, CDR1 is DFQATT and CDR2 is SNEGSKA (reference sequence). This chain's CDR3 is CSAPRISTTDTQYF. The CDR3 region has the DNA TGCAGTGCCCCTAGGATTAGCACCACAGATACGCAGTATTTT.